One sample yielded the 11 T cell receptor beta chains listed below, sequenced in a study of PD-1 blockade in classical Hodgkin lymphoma. TCRdb's copy holds only in-frame clones and misses some; the assay was immunoSEQ multiplex PCR. Of over 20,000 clones listed, around 80% are singletons. The patients all showed relapse after autologous stem cell transplantation, while their brentuximab vedotin exposure varied. This sample comprised peripheral blood mononuclear cells (PBMCs), obtained before the second cycle of nivolumab. These receptors all stem from a human donor with classical Hodgkin lymphoma.

The sample holds a few counts of this clone. The same CDR3 also results from other DNA sequences found in this sample. The genes are TRBV18 and TRBJ1-2; TRBD1 matches at 9 bases. This CDR3 region has 13 residues. The V segment lost 4 bases and the J segment 5 bases; nucleotides outside the gene matches: 2. Germline CDR1 reads KGHSH; CDR2 reads LQKENI. CDR3 region: CASSRTGEYGYTF. DNA of the CDR3: TGTGCCAGCTCACGGACAGGGGAGTATGGCTACACCTTC.

A remark on this clone: Other DNA sequences in the same sample also yield this CDR3. The chain is built from TRBV6-1 and TRBJ1-1; no firm D call. This CDR3 has 13 residues. The ends were cut back, 3 bases at V and 1 base at J, with 6 bases in the middle. CDR1 and CDR2 from the germline V gene are MNHNS and SASEGT. CDR3: CASSEGRNTEAFF. The CDR3, as DNA: TGTGCCAGCAGTGAGGGGAGGAACACTGAAGCTTTCTTT.

The rearrangement uses TRBV6-1 and TRBJ1-1, with 9 bases fitting TRBD1. The CDR3 is 14 residues long. The germline V gene encodes CDR1 MNHNS and CDR2 SASEGT. With 7 bases clipped from V and 1 base from J, the junction kept 4 bases outside the gene matches. CDR3 in amino acids: CASIWTGANTEAFF. DNA of the CDR3: TGTGCCAGCATATGGACAGGGGCGAACACTGAAGCTTTCTTT.

The J gene is TRBJ1-2, the V gene TRBV18, with 9 bases that match TRBD1. CDR3 size: 14 residues. The germline CDR1 and CDR2 sequences are KGHSH and LQKENI. Germline trimming cut 0 bases from V and 8 bases from J; bases unmatched to any gene: 4. Here the CDR3 reads CASSPPGQGPGYTF. The CDR3 nucleotides are TGTGCCAGCTCACCACCGGGACAGGGACCGGGCTACACCTTC.

V is TRBV18 and J is TRBJ2-2; 10 bases line up with TRBD2. Trimming at V came to 3 bases and at J to 0 bases, leaving 4 bases not matched to a gene. The CDR3 has 17 residues. Per the germline V gene, CDR1 is KGHSH and CDR2 is LQKENI. In DNA form, the CDR3 reads TGTGCCAGCTCACCTTTACTAGCGGGAACGAACACCGGGGAGCTGTTTTTT. As protein: CASSPLLAGTNTGELFF.

J is TRBJ1-5 and V is TRBV5-8; D not certain. Germline V gene data show CDR1 as SGHTS and CDR2 as YDEGEE. This CDR3 has 14 amino acids. Trimming removed 4 bases from V and 3 bases from J, with 11 bases in between. CDR3 in amino acids: CASSLYRVNQPQHF. The CDR3 DNA follows: TGTGCCAGCAGCCTCTACAGAGTCAATCAGCCCCAGCATTTT.

J is TRBJ1-5 and V is TRBV4-1; D ambiguous. This CDR3 has 13 residues. Germline V lookup: CDR1 MGHRA, CDR2 YSYEKL. The V and J ends lost 4 bases and 1 base respectively, with 5 bases between them. CDR3 DNA: TGCGCCAGCAGCCCGGCAAGCAATCAGCCCCAGCATTTT. This encodes CASSPASNQPQHF.

The chain combines TRBV7-2 with TRBJ2-2; the match to TRBD2 covers 7 bases. Trimming at V came to 2 bases and at J to 7 bases, leaving 4 bases not matched to a gene. Germline V gene lookup returns CDR1 SGHTA and CDR2 FQGNSA. The CDR3 contains 14 residues. CDR3 DNA: TGTGCCAGCAGCTTAAGCGGGGCAGGCGGGGAGCTGTTTTTT. Residues: CASSLSGAGGELFF.

This chain links TRBV6-5 with TRBJ2-2; D is unresolved. The CDR3 covers 14 residues. Germline values: CDR1 MNHEY, CDR2 SVGAGI. Trimming cost V 7 bases and J 1 base, with 10 bases left between them. The CDR3 loop is CASKVTVNTGELFF. The CDR3, as DNA: TGTGCCAGCAAGGTGACGGTGAACACCGGGGAGCTGTTTTTT.

This chain uses TRBV27 with TRBJ2-7; D tentatively fits TRBD1 or TRBD2 (5 bases each). The CDR3 extends over 16 amino acids. V was shortened by 2 bases and J by 2 bases, with 16 bases between the two germline ends. The germline V gene has CDR1 MNHEY and CDR2 SMNVEV (reference sequence). DNA for the CDR3: TGTGCCAGCAGTTTAGGGCTTCCGGGGCTGACCTACGAGCAGTACTTC. Protein sequence: CASSLGLPGLTYEQYF.

This chain links TRBV6-1 with TRBJ2-5; a weak D match, TRBD2 (6 bases). Trimming cost V 1 base and J 7 bases, with 7 bases left between them. This CDR3 comprises 12 residues. Germline loops: CDR1 MNHNS, CDR2 SASEGT. CDR3 sequence: CASSEVGGTQYF. CDR3 DNA: TGTGCCAGCAGTGAAGTGGGAGGGACCCAGTACTTC.